Below, one T cell receptor beta chain is given with its context. The cohort excluded patients with autoimmune disease history or systemic immunosuppression. Trimming cost V 4 bases and J 7 bases, with 17 bases left between them. Germline-derived CDR1 and CDR2 are SGHVS and FQNEAQ. CDR3 length: 16 amino acids. TCRdb's table, derived via immunoSEQ multiplex PCR, lists solely in-frame clones and lacks some. The sample records 80,000 to 100,000 clones, roughly nine tenths being singletons. The data were taken from a study of OX40 agonist ivuxolimab in advanced cancers. The specimen was CD4+ or CD8+ T cells sorted from blood, collected in a trial of the OX40 agonist ivuxolimab. The clonotype was recovered from an adult with an advanced solid tumor such as melanoma, head and neck, liver or kidney cancer. The chain links TRBV7-8 to TRBJ1-6, with D maybe TRBD1 (5 bases). CDR3 sequence (DNA): TGTGCCAGCAGCTCACGGGAAGTTGGGGGGAATTCACCCCTCCACTTT. Its protein is CASSSREVGGNSPLHF.